These 11 T cell receptor beta chains were sequenced from one sample in a study of blood T cell repertoires in COVID-19 (dated by TCRdb to the early 2020s). The library was prepared using the immunoSEQ multiplex PCR assay. Sourced from immuneACCESS, this table was stored by TCRdb with only in-frame sequences that have V and J called. A share of the clones is absent; for the studies checked, an unresolved V gene accounts for under half, and the remainder has no known explanation. The sample contains 40,000 or so clones, around 81% of them found a single time. Clones ranked in the top ten supply 5.4% of the sample. What was sequenced was peripheral blood. The receptor source for this set is a man in his fifties or sixties with active COVID-19.

The rearrangement links TRBV2 to TRBJ1-5; 11 nucleotides align to TRBD1. Germline V gene sequence: CDR1 SNHLY, CDR2 FYNNEI. Trimming cost V 6 bases and J 5 bases; bases outside gene matches: 6. The CDR3 sequence is 15 residues long. Written as DNA, the CDR3 is TGTGCCAGCAGCAGAGGACAGGGGGCCGATCAGCCCCAGCATTTT. Translated: CASSRGQGADQPQHF.

On this clone itself: The same CDR3 can be traced to other DNA sequences in this sample. The CDR3 DNA reads TGTGCCAGCAGCTTAACGGGCTCTGGGGCCAACGTCCTGACTTTC. This encodes CASSLTGSGANVLTF. The chain combines TRBV7-9 with TRBJ2-6; no reliable D call. Deletions cut 2 bases from V and 0 bases from J, with 5 bases between. The CDR3 length is 15 residues. Germline CDR1 and CDR2: SEHNR and FQNEAQ (reference sequence).

This chain connects TRBV19 to TRBJ2-7; 14 nucleotides agree with TRBD2. The CDR3 runs 16 residues. V was clipped by 9 bases and J by 2 bases; unmatched bases: 9. Germline lookup yields CDR1 LNHDA and CDR2 SQIVND (reference sequence). The DNA for the CDR3 is TGTGCCAGCAGACTAGCGGGGGGGAGCATAACCTACGAGCAGTACTTC. This encodes CASRLAGGSITYEQYF.

The V gene is TRBV6-5, the J gene TRBJ2-3; 8 bases line up with TRBD1. J lost 1 base, V lost 6 bases, and 6 bases had no gene match. The germline V gene has CDR1 MNHEY and CDR2 SVGAGI. There are 15 residues in the CDR3. The CDR3 region is CASRSRQGRTDTQYF. The CDR3 nucleotides are TGTGCCAGCAGGTCCCGACAGGGGCGCACAGATACGCAGTATTTT.

J is TRBJ2-7 and V is TRBV10-3, with 8 bases matching TRBD1. The CDR3 has 15 amino acids. The J segment lost 0 bases and the V segment lost 4 bases, leaving 5 bases of the junction unmatched. Germline V lookup: CDR1 ENHRY, CDR2 SYGVKD. CDR3 protein: CAISARQGSSYEQYF. CDR3 DNA: TGTGCCATCAGTGCCCGACAGGGGAGCTCCTACGAGCAGTACTTC.

J is TRBJ2-7 and V is TRBV7-2; TRBD1 matches at 11 bases. V dropped 3 bases and J dropped 2; count of bases not matched to a gene: 3. In germline, CDR1 is SGHTA, CDR2 FQGNSA. The CDR3 covers 15 residues. CDR3 nucleotides: TGTGCCAGCAGCTTCGGACAGGGGGCCACCTACGAGCAGTACTTC. Its protein product is CASSFGQGATYEQYF.

The table lists this clone with a few counts. The CDR3 DNA sequence: TGTGCCAGTAGGTTGGCTCTCCAAGAGACCCAGTACTTC. This sequence encodes CASRLALQETQYF. The chain links TRBV19 to TRBJ2-5; no clear D. V shed 6 bases and J shed 1 base, with 9 bases lying between them. The germline V gene has CDR1 LNHDA and CDR2 SQIVND (reference sequence). The CDR3 has 13 residues.

V usage is TRBV4-3 and J usage is TRBJ2-3; D uncertain. CDR1 is LGHNA and CDR2 is YSLEER in the germline V gene. V dropped 0 bases and J dropped 6 bases, with 10 bases sitting between them. There are 14 residues in the CDR3. CDR3 residues: CASSQDGRGDTQYF. Here the CDR3 DNA reads TGCGCCAGCAGCCAAGACGGCCGCGGTGATACGCAGTATTTT.

The chain joins TRBV18 to TRBJ2-1; D is ambiguous. The CDR3 runs 11 residues. V lost 3 bases to trimming and J lost 7 bases, with 4 bases between them. Germline-derived CDR1 and CDR2 are KGHSH and LQKENI. The CDR3 protein is CASSPQNEQFF. In DNA, the CDR3 is TGTGCCAGCTCACCGCAGAATGAGCAGTTCTTC.

V usage is TRBV7-2 and J usage is TRBJ1-2, with D unresolved. The CDR3 consists of 15 residues. The V end lost 5 bases, the J end lost 3 bases, and 16 bases lay between the germline ends. Germline values: CDR1 SGHTA, CDR2 FQGNSA. The CDR3, as DNA: TGTGCCAGCAGCGTCGACGGCGGGTCTGACTATGGCTACACCTTC. Translating gives CASSVDGGSDYGYTF.

The rearrangement uses TRBV11-2 and TRBJ2-1, with 9 bases matching TRBD2. The junction had 5 bases not matched to a gene; V was cut back by 5 bases and J by 3 bases. The CDR3 spans 15 residues. Looked up from germline, CDR1 is SGHAT and CDR2 is FQNNGV. CDR3 residues: CASSISGGLYNEQFF. CDR3 bases: TGTGCCAGCAGCATTAGCGGGGGACTCTACAATGAGCAGTTCTTC. The full variable domain, in which reference TRBV11-2 and TRBJ2-1 provide the parts outside the CDR3, is EAGVAQSPRYKIIEKRQSVAFWCNPISGHATLYWYQQILGQGPKLLIQFQNNGVVDDSQLPKDRFSAERLKGVDSTLKIQPAKLEDSAVYLCASSISGGLYNEQFFGPGTRLTVL.